This T cell receptor beta chain was observed in a study of Ad26.COV2.S vaccination and SARS-CoV-2 variants. On the study more broadly: Donor was one of the participants in the Ad26.COV2.S arm of the COV1001 trial.

TCRdb keeps only in-frame clones here, not all; method: immunoSEQ multiplex PCR. The sample consists of 450,000 to 550,000 clones, roughly 89% of them appearing once. Stated treatment: about 20 received Ad26.COV2.S at low or high dose, single or two shots; about 5 received placebo; per-sample allocation not given. At day 63 after the first vaccine or placebo injection, samples were drawn. This TCR derives from a person between 18 and 65 years old who received the Ad26.COV2.S COVID-19 vaccine or a placebo. Sequenced here: peripheral blood, sampled in a trial of Ad26.COV2.S vaccine versus placebo.

The CDR3 loop reads CASRRRDRGPRSELDSADTQYF. The CDR3 DNA is TGTGCCAGTAGGAGACGGGACAGGGGGCCCCGGTCGGAACTAGATTCCGCAGATACGCAGTATTTT. The V and J genes are TRBV19 and TRBJ2-3; 12 positions match TRBD1. V lost 6 bases and J lost 4; bases outside the gene matches: 26. This CDR3 region has 22 residues. Germline loops: CDR1 LNHDA, CDR2 SQIVND (reference sequence).